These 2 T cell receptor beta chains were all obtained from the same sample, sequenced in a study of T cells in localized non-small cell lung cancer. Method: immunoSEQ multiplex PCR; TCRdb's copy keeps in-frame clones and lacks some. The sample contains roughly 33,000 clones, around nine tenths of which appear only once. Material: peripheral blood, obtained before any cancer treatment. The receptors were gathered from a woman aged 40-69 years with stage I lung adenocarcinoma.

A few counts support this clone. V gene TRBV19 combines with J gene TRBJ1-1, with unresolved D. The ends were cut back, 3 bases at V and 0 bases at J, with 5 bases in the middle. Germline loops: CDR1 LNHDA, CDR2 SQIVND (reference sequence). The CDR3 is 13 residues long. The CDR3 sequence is CASSITLNTEAFF. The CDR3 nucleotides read TGTGCCAGTAGTATCACACTGAACACTGAAGCTTTCTTT.

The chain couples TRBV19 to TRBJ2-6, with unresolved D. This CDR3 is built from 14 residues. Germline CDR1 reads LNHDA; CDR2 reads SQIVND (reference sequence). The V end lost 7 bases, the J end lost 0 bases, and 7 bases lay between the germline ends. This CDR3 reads CASKLSSGANVLTF. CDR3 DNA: TGTGCCAGTAAGTTGAGCTCTGGGGCCAACGTCCTGACTTTC.